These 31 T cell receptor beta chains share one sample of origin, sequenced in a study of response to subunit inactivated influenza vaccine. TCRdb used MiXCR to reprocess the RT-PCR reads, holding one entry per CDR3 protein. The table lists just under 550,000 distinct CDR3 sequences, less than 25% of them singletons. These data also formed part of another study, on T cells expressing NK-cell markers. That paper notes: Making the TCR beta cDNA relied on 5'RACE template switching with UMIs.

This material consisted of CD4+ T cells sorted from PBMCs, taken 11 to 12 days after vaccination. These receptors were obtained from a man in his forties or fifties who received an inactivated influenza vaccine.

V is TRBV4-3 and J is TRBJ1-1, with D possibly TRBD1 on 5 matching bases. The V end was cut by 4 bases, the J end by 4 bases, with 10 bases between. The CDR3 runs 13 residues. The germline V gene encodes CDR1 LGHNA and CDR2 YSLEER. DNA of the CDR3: TGCGCCAGCAGCCGTCAGGGAGTCACTGAAGCTTTCTTT. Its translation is CASSRQGVTEAFF.

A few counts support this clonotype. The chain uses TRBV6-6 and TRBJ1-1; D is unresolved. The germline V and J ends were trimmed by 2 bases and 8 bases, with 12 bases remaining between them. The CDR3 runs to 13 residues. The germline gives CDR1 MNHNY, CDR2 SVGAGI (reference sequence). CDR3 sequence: CASSYLSTLEAFF. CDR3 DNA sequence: TGTGCCAGCAGTTACCTATCGACCCTCGAAGCTTTCTTT.

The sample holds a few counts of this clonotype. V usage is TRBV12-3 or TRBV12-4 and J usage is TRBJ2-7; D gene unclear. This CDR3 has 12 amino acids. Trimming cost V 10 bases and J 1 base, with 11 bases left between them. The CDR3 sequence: CATAEGSYEQYF. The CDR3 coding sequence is TGTGCCACCGCCGAAGGGTCCTACGAGCAGTACTTC.

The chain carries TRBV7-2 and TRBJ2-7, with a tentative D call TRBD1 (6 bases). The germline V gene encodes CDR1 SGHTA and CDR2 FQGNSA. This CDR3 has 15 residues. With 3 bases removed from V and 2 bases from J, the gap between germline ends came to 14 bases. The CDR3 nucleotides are TGTGCCAGCAGCTTTCGGTTAACAGGGCCCTACGAGCAGTACTTC. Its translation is CASSFRLTGPYEQYF.

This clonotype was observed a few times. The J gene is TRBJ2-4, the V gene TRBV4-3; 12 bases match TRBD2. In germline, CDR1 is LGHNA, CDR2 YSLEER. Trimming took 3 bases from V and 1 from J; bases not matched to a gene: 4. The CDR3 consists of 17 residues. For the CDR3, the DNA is TGCGCCAGCAGCCAGCTAGCGGGGGGGCCGGCCAAAAACATTCAGTACTTC. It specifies CASSQLAGGPAKNIQYF.

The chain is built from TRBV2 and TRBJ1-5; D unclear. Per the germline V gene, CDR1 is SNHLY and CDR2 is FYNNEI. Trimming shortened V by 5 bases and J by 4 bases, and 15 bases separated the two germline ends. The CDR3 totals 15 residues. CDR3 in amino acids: CASSPDFSRNQPQHF. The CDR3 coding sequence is TGTGCCAGCAGTCCGGACTTCTCGAGGAATCAGCCCCAGCATTTT.

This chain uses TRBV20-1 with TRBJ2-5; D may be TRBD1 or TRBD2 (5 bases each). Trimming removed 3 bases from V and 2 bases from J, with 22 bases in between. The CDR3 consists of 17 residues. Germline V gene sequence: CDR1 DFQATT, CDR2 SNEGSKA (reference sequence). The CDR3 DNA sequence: TGCAGTGCTAGCGGACACTCTCCCCGGGATAAACAAGAGACCCAGTACTTC. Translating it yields CSASGHSPRDKQETQYF.

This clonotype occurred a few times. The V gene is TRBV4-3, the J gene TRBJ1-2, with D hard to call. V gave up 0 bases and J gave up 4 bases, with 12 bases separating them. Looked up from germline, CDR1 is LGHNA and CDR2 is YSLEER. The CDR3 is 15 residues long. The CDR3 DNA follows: TGCGCCAGCAGCCAAGATCTGTTTACAGCCTATGGCTACACCTTC. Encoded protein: CASSQDLFTAYGYTF.

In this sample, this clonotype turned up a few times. The CDR3 DNA follows: TGTGCCAGCAGTTTAGCAGGGGCCGGATCCTACGAGCAGTACTTC. Translation gives CASSLAGAGSYEQYF. The chain joins TRBV12-3 or TRBV12-4 to TRBJ2-7, with D perhaps matching TRBD1 (5 bases). The germline V and J ends were trimmed by 0 bases and 1 base, with 10 bases remaining between them. The CDR3 has 15 amino acids.

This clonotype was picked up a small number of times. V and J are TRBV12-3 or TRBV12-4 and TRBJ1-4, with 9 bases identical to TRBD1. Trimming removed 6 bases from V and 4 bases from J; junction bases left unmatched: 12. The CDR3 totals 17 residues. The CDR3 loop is CASRRITGGIGNEKLFF. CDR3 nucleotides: TGTGCCAGCAGACGTATCACAGGGGGCATTGGTAATGAAAAACTGTTTTTT.

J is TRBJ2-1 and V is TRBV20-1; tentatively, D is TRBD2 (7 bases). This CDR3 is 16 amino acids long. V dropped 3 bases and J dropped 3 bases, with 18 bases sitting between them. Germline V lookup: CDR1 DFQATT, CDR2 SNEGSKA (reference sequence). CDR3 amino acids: CSASPFRGGFYNEQFF. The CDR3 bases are TGCAGTGCTAGTCCATTTAGGGGGGGTTTCTACAATGAGCAGTTCTTC.

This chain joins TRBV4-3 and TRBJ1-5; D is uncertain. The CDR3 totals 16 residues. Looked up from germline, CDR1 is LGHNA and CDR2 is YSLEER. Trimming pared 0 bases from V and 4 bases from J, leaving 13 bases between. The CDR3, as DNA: TGCGCCAGCAGCCAAGATACGGGTAGGGTTAATCAGCCCCAGCATTTT. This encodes CASSQDTGRVNQPQHF.

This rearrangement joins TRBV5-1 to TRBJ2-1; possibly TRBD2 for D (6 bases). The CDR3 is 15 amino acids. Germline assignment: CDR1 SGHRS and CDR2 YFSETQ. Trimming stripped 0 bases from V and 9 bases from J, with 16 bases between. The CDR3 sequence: CASSLEGTRVSEQFF. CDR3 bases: TGCGCCAGCAGCTTGGAAGGGACTCGTGTTAGTGAGCAGTTCTTC.

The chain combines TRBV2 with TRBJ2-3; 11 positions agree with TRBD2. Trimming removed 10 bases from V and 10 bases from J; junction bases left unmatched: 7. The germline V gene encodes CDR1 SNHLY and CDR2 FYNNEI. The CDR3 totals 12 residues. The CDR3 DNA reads TGTGCCACCAACCTTAGCGGGAGGGCGCAGTATTTT. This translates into CATNLSGRAQYF.

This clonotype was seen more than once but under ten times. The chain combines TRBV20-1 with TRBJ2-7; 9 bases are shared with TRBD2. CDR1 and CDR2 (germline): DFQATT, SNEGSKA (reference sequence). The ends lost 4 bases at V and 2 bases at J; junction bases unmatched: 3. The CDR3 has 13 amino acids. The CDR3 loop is CSATAGGTYEQYF. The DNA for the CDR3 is TGCAGTGCTACGGCGGGGGGGACCTACGAGCAGTACTTC.

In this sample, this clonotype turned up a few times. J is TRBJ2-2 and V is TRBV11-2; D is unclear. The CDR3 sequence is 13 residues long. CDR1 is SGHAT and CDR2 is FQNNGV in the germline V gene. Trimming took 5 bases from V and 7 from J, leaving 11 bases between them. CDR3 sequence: CASSPYGGGELFF. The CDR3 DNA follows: TGTGCCAGCAGCCCATACGGCGGCGGGGAGCTGTTTTTT. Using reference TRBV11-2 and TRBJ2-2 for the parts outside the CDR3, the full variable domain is EAGVAQSPRYKIIEKRQSVAFWCNPISGHATLYWYQQILGQGPKLLIQFQNNGVVDDSQLPKDRFSAERLKGVDSTLKIQPAKLEDSAVYLCASSPYGGGELFFGEGSRLTVL.

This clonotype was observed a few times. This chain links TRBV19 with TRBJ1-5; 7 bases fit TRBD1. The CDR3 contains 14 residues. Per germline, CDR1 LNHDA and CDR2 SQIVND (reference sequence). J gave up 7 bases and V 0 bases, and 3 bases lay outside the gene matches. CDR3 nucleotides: TGTGCCAGTAGTATAGACAGGGGGAAGCAGCCCCAGCATTTT. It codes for CASSIDRGKQPQHF.

CDR3 bases: TGCAGCGCGAAAAGGGGGACAGGGGACACTGAAGCTTTCTTT. It yields the protein CSAKRGTGDTEAFF. This sequence joins TRBV29-1 and TRBJ1-1; 10 positions match TRBD1. Germline assignment: CDR1 SQVTM and CDR2 ANQGSEA. CDR3 length: 14 residues. J was trimmed by 3 bases and V by 7 bases; bases with no gene match: 8.

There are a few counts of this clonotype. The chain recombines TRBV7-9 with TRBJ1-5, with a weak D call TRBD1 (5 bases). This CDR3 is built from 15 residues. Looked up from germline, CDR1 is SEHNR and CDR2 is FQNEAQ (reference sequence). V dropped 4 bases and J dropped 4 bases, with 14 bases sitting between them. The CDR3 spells CASSSGVGGNQPQHF. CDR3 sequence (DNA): TGTGCCAGCAGCTCCGGAGTGGGGGGGAATCAGCCCCAGCATTTT. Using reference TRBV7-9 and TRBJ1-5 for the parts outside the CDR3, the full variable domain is DTGVSQNPRHKITKRGQNVTFRCDPISEHNRLYWYRQTLGQGPEFLTYFQNEAQLEKSRLLSDRFSAERPKGSFSTLEIQRTEQGDSAMYLCASSSGVGGNQPQHFGDGTRLSIL.

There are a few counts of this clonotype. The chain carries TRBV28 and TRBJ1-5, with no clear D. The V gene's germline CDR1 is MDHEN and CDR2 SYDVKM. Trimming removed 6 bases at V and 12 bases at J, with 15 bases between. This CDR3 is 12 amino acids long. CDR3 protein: CASSLPPGNQHF. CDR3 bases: TGTGCCAGCAGCCTCCCACCCGGGAACCAGCATTTT.

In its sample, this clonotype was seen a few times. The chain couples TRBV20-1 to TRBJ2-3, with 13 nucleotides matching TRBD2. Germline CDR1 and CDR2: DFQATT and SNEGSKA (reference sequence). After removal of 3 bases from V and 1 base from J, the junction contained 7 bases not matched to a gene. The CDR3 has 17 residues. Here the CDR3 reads CSASGLAGVGGTDTQYF. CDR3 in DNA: TGCAGTGCTAGTGGACTAGCGGGAGTAGGAGGCACAGATACGCAGTATTTT.

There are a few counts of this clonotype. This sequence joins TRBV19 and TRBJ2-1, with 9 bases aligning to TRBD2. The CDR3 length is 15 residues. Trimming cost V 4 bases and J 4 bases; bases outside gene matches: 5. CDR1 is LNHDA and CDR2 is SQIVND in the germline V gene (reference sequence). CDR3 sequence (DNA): TGTGCCAGTAGTAAGGTTAGCGGGAGATACAATGAGCAGTTCTTC. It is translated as CASSKVSGRYNEQFF.

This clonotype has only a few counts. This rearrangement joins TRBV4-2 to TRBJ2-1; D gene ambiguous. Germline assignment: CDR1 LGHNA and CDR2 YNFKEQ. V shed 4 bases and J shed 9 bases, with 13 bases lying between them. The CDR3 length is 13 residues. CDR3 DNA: TGTGCCAGCAGCCCGACTCTAGTAGGTGAGCAGTTCTTC. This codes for CASSPTLVGEQFF.

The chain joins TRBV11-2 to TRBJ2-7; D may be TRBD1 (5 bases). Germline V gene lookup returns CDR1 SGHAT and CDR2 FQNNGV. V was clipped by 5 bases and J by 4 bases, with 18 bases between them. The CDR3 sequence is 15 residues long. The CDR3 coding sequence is TGTGCCAGCAGCCCACGGGTTAGGGGTTATTACGAGCAGTACTTC. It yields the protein CASSPRVRGYYEQYF.

The CDR3 reads CASSSRLAVTDTQYF. CDR3 coding DNA: TGTGCCAGCAGCTCCCGACTAGCGGTCACAGATACGCAGTATTTT. The rearrangement joins TRBV3-1 to TRBJ2-3; 9 positions agree with TRBD2. Trimming took 5 bases from V and 2 from J; bases not matched to a gene: 5. Germline CDR1 reads LGHDT; CDR2 reads YNNKEL (reference sequence). The CDR3 totals 15 residues.

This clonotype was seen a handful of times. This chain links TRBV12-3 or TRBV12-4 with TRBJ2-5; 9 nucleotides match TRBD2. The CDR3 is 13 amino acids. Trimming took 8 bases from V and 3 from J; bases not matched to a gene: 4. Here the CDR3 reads CASAGLAKETQYF. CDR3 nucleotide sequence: TGTGCCAGCGCGGGACTAGCTAAAGAGACCCAGTACTTC.

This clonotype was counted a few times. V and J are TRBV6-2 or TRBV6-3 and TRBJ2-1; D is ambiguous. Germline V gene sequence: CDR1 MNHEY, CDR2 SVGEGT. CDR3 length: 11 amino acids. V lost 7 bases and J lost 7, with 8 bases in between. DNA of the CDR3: TGTGCCAGCATGCTTTTAAATGAGCAGTTCTTC. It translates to CASMLLNEQFF.

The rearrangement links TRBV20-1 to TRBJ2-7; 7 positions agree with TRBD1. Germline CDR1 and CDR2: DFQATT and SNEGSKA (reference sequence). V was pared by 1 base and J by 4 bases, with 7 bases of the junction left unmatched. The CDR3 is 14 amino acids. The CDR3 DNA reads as TGCAGTGCTAGAGGAGGGACAGTGAAATACGAGCAGTACTTC. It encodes CSARGGTVKYEQYF.

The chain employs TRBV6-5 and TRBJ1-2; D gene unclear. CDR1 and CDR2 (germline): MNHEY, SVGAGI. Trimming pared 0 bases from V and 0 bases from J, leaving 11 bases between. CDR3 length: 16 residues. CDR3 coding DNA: TGTGCCAGCAGTTACTCGACGGCTGGAGCTAACTATGGCTACACCTTC. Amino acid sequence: CASSYSTAGANYGYTF.

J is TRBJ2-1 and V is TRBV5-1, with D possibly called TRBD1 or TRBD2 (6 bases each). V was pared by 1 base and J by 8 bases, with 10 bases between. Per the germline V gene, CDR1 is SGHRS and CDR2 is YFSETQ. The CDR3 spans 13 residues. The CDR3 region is CASSLKGGYEQFF. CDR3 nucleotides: TGCGCCAGCAGCTTGAAGGGGGGCTATGAGCAGTTCTTC.

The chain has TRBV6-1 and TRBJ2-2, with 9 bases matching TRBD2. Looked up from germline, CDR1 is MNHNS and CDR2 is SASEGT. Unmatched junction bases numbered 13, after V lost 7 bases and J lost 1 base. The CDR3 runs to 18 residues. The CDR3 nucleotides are TGTGCCAGCACCCCAGTAGTTGGGACTAGCAGGAACACCGGGGAGCTGTTTTTT. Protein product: CASTPVVGTSRNTGELFF.